Each of the 26 T cell receptor beta chains below was sequenced from the same sample in a study of cytomegalovirus exposure and HLA in healthy donors. 13 Jbeta primers and 60 Vbeta primers were used for the PCR. Assay: immunoSEQ multiplex PCR; the TCRdb copy retains only in-frame clones and omits some. Here the sample spans around 200,000 clones, approximately 81% being singletons. Sequenced input: PBMCs. The origin of the receptors is a woman between 45 and 60 years old in good health and CMV-seronegative.

The V call is TRBV4-2, the J call TRBJ1-1, with D tentatively TRBD1 (5 bases). V lost 4 bases, J lost 3 bases, and 12 bases lay in between. Per the germline V gene, CDR1 is LGHNA and CDR2 is YNFKEQ. The CDR3 is 14 residues long. CDR3 nucleotides: TGTGCCAGCAGCCCGAGAGGAGGGGACACTGAAGCTTTCTTT. Translation gives CASSPRGGDTEAFF.

V usage is TRBV7-2 and J usage is TRBJ1-1; D is unresolved. V was clipped by 2 bases and J by 8 bases, with 12 bases between them. Germline loops: CDR1 SGHTA, CDR2 FQGNSA. The CDR3 is made up of 13 amino acids. The CDR3 protein is CASSLREFGEAFF. CDR3 DNA: TGTGCCAGCAGCTTAAGGGAGTTTGGGGAAGCTTTCTTT.

This chain connects TRBV7-9 to TRBJ1-1, with D maybe TRBD1 (5 bases). V dropped 5 bases and J dropped 4 bases, with 11 bases sitting between them. Germline CDR1 is SEHNR and CDR2 is FQNEAQ (reference sequence). The CDR3 extends over 13 amino acids. The CDR3 DNA reads TGTGCCAGCAGCCCCGACAGAGCCACTGAAGCTTTCTTT. As protein: CASSPDRATEAFF.

V is TRBV7-2 and J is TRBJ2-7; D ambiguous. The CDR3 runs to 16 residues. CDR1 and CDR2 (germline): SGHTA, FQGNSA. The V end lost 0 bases, the J end lost 2 bases, and 14 bases lay between the germline ends. The chain's CDR3 is CASSLALSLGAYEQYF. CDR3 DNA: TGTGCCAGCAGCTTAGCGCTTTCCCTAGGAGCCTACGAGCAGTACTTC.

This clone was seen a handful of times. The chain recombines TRBV18 with TRBJ1-2, with 9 positions matching TRBD1. The CDR3 sequence is 14 residues long. J was trimmed by 5 bases and V by 5 bases; bases with no gene match: 6. In germline, CDR1 is KGHSH, CDR2 LQKENI. DNA of the CDR3: TGTGCCAGCTCAACCGACAGGGGGGCGTATGGCTACACCTTC. Translated, it gives CASSTDRGAYGYTF.

The chain joins TRBV7-6 to TRBJ2-6; 9 bases line up with TRBD1. From germline, CDR1 is SGHVS and CDR2 FNYEAQ. V lost 5 bases and J lost 3; bases outside the gene matches: 11. The CDR3 consists of 18 residues. Written as DNA, the CDR3 is TGTGCCAGCAGCCACCGGACAGGGGAAACTATTGGGGCCAACGTCCTGACTTTC. This codes for CASSHRTGETIGANVLTF. The whole variable domain, remainder taken from reference TRBV7-6 and TRBJ2-6, is GAGVSQSPRYKVTKRGQDVALRCDPISGHVSLYWYRQALGQGPEFLTYFNYEAQQDKSGLPNDRFSAERPEGSISTLTIQRTEQRDSAMYRCASSHRTGETIGANVLTFGAGSRLTVL.

V gene TRBV15 combines with J gene TRBJ2-1; 10 bases align to TRBD1. The CDR3 totals 14 residues. J was trimmed by 7 bases and V by 4 bases; bases with no gene match: 4. The germline V gene has CDR1 LNHNV and CDR2 YYDKDF (reference sequence). The CDR3 sequence: CATSTGQGSNEQFF. CDR3 in DNA: TGTGCCACCAGCACGGGACAGGGGTCTAATGAGCAGTTCTTC.

This chain uses TRBV6-1 with TRBJ1-5, with TRBD1 matching 8 bases. This CDR3 contains 15 residues. Unmatched junction bases numbered 5, after V lost 7 bases and J lost 0 bases. CDR1 is MNHNS, CDR2 SASEGT, per germline. CDR3 region: CASKPTGDSNQPQHF. The CDR3 DNA reads as TGTGCCAGCAAGCCGACAGGGGATAGCAATCAGCCCCAGCATTTT.

The chain employs TRBV19 and TRBJ2-5; TRBD2 aligns across 11 bases. The CDR3 covers 15 residues. With 6 bases clipped from V and 5 bases from J, the junction kept 8 bases outside the gene matches. Germline CDR1 LNHDA, CDR2 SQIVND (reference sequence). For the CDR3, the DNA is TGTGCCAGTAGATTACTAGCGGGAGTTTTTGAGACCCAGTACTTC. Its translation is CASRLLAGVFETQYF.

This chain connects TRBV28 to TRBJ1-6, with D tentatively TRBD1 (5 bases). The CDR3 has 14 amino acids. CDR1 is MDHEN, CDR2 SYDVKM, per germline. Trimming shortened V by 7 bases and J by 14 bases, and 21 bases separated the two germline ends. The chain's CDR3 is CASTLWGDGGSLHF. The CDR3 DNA reads as TGTGCCAGCACCCTATGGGGGGACGGGGGATCCCTCCACTTT. The variable domain in full, with the rest retrieved from reference TRBV28 and TRBJ1-6, is DVKVTQSSRYLVKRTGEKVFLECVQDMDHENMFWYRQDPGLGLRLIYFSYDVKMKEKGDIPEGYSVSREKKERFSLILESASTNQTSMYLCASTLWGDGGSLHFGNGTRLTVT.

The V gene is TRBV14, the J gene TRBJ2-3, with 10 bases fitting TRBD1. The V gene end was trimmed by 4 bases and the J gene end by 4 bases; junction bases not matched to a gene: 8. Germline CDR1 and CDR2: SGHDN and FVKESK. This CDR3 has 16 residues. The CDR3 nucleotides are TGTGCCAGCAGCCGCACCGGGACAGGGGAGGCAGATACGCAGTATTTT. This encodes CASSRTGTGEADTQYF.

The chain employs TRBV27 and TRBJ2-5, with D perhaps matching TRBD1 (5 bases). The J call may not be correct, given that the DNA end is closer to TRBJ2-7. The germline CDR1 and CDR2 sequences are MNHEY and SMNVEV (reference sequence). The CDR3 runs 17 residues. CDR3 protein: CASSSQGGPGRYYEQYF. DNA for the CDR3: TGTGCCAGCAGTTCCCAGGGTGGGCCGGGCAGGTACTACGAGCAGTACTTC.

The chain combines TRBV6-1 with TRBJ2-5; 7 positions match TRBD1. The CDR3 has 14 amino acids. V shed 4 bases, J shed 2 bases, and the junction held 4 bases outside the gene matches. Germline loops: CDR1 MNHNS, CDR2 SASEGT. The CDR3 bases are TGTGCCAGCAGTGGGGGACAGCCTCAAGAGACCCAGTACTTC. Translating gives CASSGGQPQETQYF.

V and J are TRBV2 and TRBJ2-7, with TRBD1 identical over 8 bases. CDR1 and CDR2 (germline): SNHLY, FYNNEI. This CDR3 region has 14 residues. V lost 5 bases, J lost 4 bases, and 7 bases stayed unmatched. CDR3 amino acids: CASSFGQGGYEQYF. The CDR3 nucleotides are TGTGCCAGCAGTTTTGGACAGGGCGGGTACGAGCAGTACTTC.

The chain employs TRBV6-1 and TRBJ1-5; 7 nucleotides line up with TRBD1. V was clipped by 7 bases and J by 7 bases; unmatched bases: 4. The CDR3 is 12 residues long. Germline lookup yields CDR1 MNHNS and CDR2 SASEGT. The CDR3, as DNA: TGTGCCAGCAAAGGGGGCCGACAGCCCCAGCATTTT. As protein: CASKGGRQPQHF.

This clone was counted only a few times. The chain joins TRBV18 to TRBJ2-1; D gene uncertain. Germline CDR1 reads KGHSH; CDR2 reads LQKENI. This CDR3 spans 12 amino acids. Trimming cost V 0 bases and J 6 bases, with 3 bases left between them. In DNA, the CDR3 is TGTGCCAGCTCACCACCCGTCAATGAGCAGTTCTTC. This translates into CASSPPVNEQFF.

The chain combines TRBV4-2 with TRBJ1-2, with D unclear. The CDR3 is 16 residues long. CDR1 and CDR2 (germline): LGHNA, YNFKEQ. V lost 3 bases to trimming and J lost 0 bases, with 14 bases between them. The CDR3 nucleotides are TGTGCCAGCAGCCAGAACGCCATAAGCACTAACTATGGCTACACCTTC. Translating gives CASSQNAISTNYGYTF.

This clone was seen only once. The chain is built from TRBV9 and TRBJ2-3; 16 nucleotides line up with TRBD2. Germline trimming cut 4 bases from V and 4 bases from J; bases unmatched to any gene: 3. Germline loops: CDR1 SGDLS, CDR2 YYNGEE. CDR3 length equals 16 residues. The CDR3 nucleotides read TGTGCCAGCAGCTCGGGACTAGCGGGAGGGCCAGATACGCAGTATTTT. It translates to CASSSGLAGGPDTQYF.

The chain joins TRBV7-6 to TRBJ2-1; 12 positions match TRBD2. V shed 5 bases and J 7 bases; nucleotides not matched to a gene: 12. The germline V gene encodes CDR1 SGHVS and CDR2 FNYEAQ. This CDR3 has 17 amino acids. The CDR3 reads CASSLLAGGPGRNEQFF. The CDR3 DNA is TGTGCCAGCAGCCTGCTAGCGGGAGGGCCCGGGAGGAATGAGCAGTTCTTC.

This clone appeared once. The rearrangement joins TRBV4-1 to TRBJ1-6; D is undetermined. Between the trimmed V and J ends, which lost 4 bases and 7 bases, there was a span of 17 bases. This CDR3 is 16 amino acids long. Germline V gives CDR1 MGHRA, CDR2 YSYEKL. The chain's CDR3 is CASSLGLREWNSPLHF. CDR3 bases: TGCGCCAGCAGCCTTGGACTAAGGGAGTGGAATTCACCCCTCCACTTT.

J is TRBJ2-3 and V is TRBV19, with D possibly matching TRBD1 (5 bases). Germline CDR1 LNHDA, CDR2 SQIVND (reference sequence). V was cut by 5 bases and J by 3 bases, with 18 bases left in between. This CDR3 is built from 16 residues. The CDR3 region is CASSPQSTDLTDTQYF. CDR3 DNA sequence: TGTGCCAGTAGTCCGCAATCGACAGATCTGACAGATACGCAGTATTTT.

The rearrangement links TRBV19 to TRBJ2-7; D may be TRBD1 (6 bases). Trimming removed 4 bases from V and 3 bases from J, with 22 bases in between. Germline CDR1 is LNHDA and CDR2 is SQIVND (reference sequence). This CDR3 region has 17 residues. CDR3 residues: CASSTSYSTDSGYEQYF. CDR3 DNA sequence: TGTGCCAGTAGTACCTCATACTCGACGGACAGTGGCTACGAGCAGTACTTC.

This clone was counted between two and nine times. V is TRBV6-4 and J is TRBJ2-3; TRBD2 matches 10 bases. The junction had 5 bases not matched to a gene; V was cut back by 6 bases and J by 2 bases. Germline CDR1 MRHNA, CDR2 SNTAGT. CDR3 length: 15 amino acids. The CDR3 loop reads CASSISGGATDTQYF. The CDR3 bases are TGTGCCAGCAGCATCAGCGGGGGGGCCACAGATACGCAGTATTTT.

The genes are TRBV14 and TRBJ2-2; tentative D call: TRBD1 (6 bases). CDR3 length: 18 amino acids. V dropped 1 base and J dropped 4 bases, with 19 bases sitting between them. Germline loops: CDR1 SGHDN, CDR2 FVKESK. The chain's CDR3 is CASSQAGQGFLATGELFF. The CDR3 DNA reads as TGTGCCAGCAGCCAAGCCGGTCAGGGGTTCTTAGCCACCGGGGAGCTGTTTTTT.

V and J are TRBV29-1 and TRBJ2-7; possibly TRBD1 for D (6 bases). Germline assignment: CDR1 SQVTM and CDR2 ANQGSEA. CDR3 length: 13 residues. The CDR3 nucleotides read TGCAGTGCAGCTAACAGGGTTATGCCCGAGCAGTACTTC. This translates into CSAANRVMPEQYF.

The V gene is TRBV10-3, the J gene TRBJ2-7; 10 bases match TRBD1. CDR1 and CDR2 (germline): ENHRY, SYGVKD. V shed 10 bases, J shed 0 bases, and the junction held 3 bases outside the gene matches. The CDR3 has 13 residues. CDR3 sequence reads: CATRQGASYEQYF. The CDR3 DNA is TGTGCCACCCGACAGGGGGCCTCCTACGAGCAGTACTTC.